This TCR beta chain comes out of a study of T cells in Graves' hyperthyroidism and ophthalmopathy. Amplification targeted TCR beta CDR3 regions from RNA transcripts. TCR CDR3 regions were first amplified by RT-PCR with HTBI primers. One entry per CDR3 protein results from TCRdb running MiXCR on the multiplex PCR reads. The sample lists approximately 400,000 distinct CDR3 sequences; just under 15% were seen once. Stable disease denoted Graves' hyperthyroidism without ophthalmopathy progression within 18 months. Exclusions: uncontrolled infection, other autoimmune disease, pregnancy, lactation. Diagnostic assessment was based on clinical symptoms, serum thyroxine and TRAb, thyroid ultrasound and orbital computed tomography. The ends lost 1 base at V and 2 bases at J; junction bases unmatched: 5. CDR3 length equals 16 residues. Germline V lookup: CDR1 LGHNA, CDR2 YNFKEQ.

The rearrangement joins TRBV4-2 to TRBJ2-1; 7 nucleotides line up with TRBD1. The receptor's source is a woman in her twenties or thirties with Graves' hyperthyroidism. What was sequenced was blood. Here the CDR3 DNA reads TGTGCCAGCAGCCAAGTAGGGGGCCCGGCCTACAATGAGCAGTTCTTC. This sequence encodes CASSQVGGPAYNEQFF.